The 11 T cell receptor beta chains below were found in one sample sequenced in a study of memory CD4+ T cells and cytomegalovirus serostatus. Single viable CD3+CD4+CD8-CD45RO+ cells were sorted as the memory CD4+ T cells. Data came from immunoSEQ multiplex PCR; TCRdb stores just in-frame clones and leaves some out. The sample has about 40,000 clones, around 75% seen once. Sample: memory CD4+ T cells from blood. The origin of the receptors is an adult in good health and CMV-seronegative.

This clone was seen a few times. This chain uses TRBV11-2 with TRBJ1-4, with 7 positions matching TRBD1. The CDR3 consists of 14 residues. The germline V gene encodes CDR1 SGHAT and CDR2 FQNNGV. V dropped 3 bases and J dropped 4; count of bases not matched to a gene: 2. The CDR3 region is CASSFQGGNEKLFF. The CDR3 DNA is TGTGCCAGCAGCTTTCAGGGGGGTAATGAAAAACTGTTTTTT. Supplemented by reference TRBV11-2 and TRBJ1-4, the full variable domain reads EAGVAQSPRYKIIEKRQSVAFWCNPISGHATLYWYQQILGQGPKLLIQFQNNGVVDDSQLPKDRFSAERLKGVDSTLKIQPAKLEDSAVYLCASSFQGGNEKLFFGSGTQLSVL.

The chain has TRBV6-6 and TRBJ2-5, with TRBD1 matching 8 bases. This CDR3 contains 15 residues. Germline V gives CDR1 MNHNY, CDR2 SVGAGI (reference sequence). Unmatched junction bases numbered 12, after V lost 10 bases and J lost 2 bases. In nucleotides, the CDR3 is TGTGCCATCAGCCGAGGACAGGGCGGGCAAGAGACCCAGTACTTC. Amino acid sequence: CAISRGQGGQETQYF.

The genes are TRBV25-1 and TRBJ2-3; 9 bases align to TRBD2. This CDR3 is built from 16 residues. Germline V gene data show CDR1 as MGHDK and CDR2 as SYGVNS. V shed 10 bases, J shed 2 bases, and the junction held 13 bases outside the gene matches. DNA for the CDR3: TGTGCCACCGTGGGGCGCGGGGGGGCTTCCACAGATACGCAGTATTTT. It specifies CATVGRGGASTDTQYF.

The gene calls are TRBV11-3 and TRBJ1-2; no firm D call. CDR3 length: 12 amino acids. Germline lookup yields CDR1 SGHNT and CDR2 YENEEA. V lost 5 bases, J lost 4 bases, and 8 bases lay in between. The CDR3 reads CASSVDGYGYTF. CDR3 bases: TGTGCCAGCAGCGTGGACGGCTATGGCTACACCTTC.

The V call is TRBV27, the J call TRBJ2-2; D gene uncertain. There are 18 residues in the CDR3. The V end lost 3 bases, the J end lost 6 bases, and 23 bases lay between the germline ends. The V gene's germline CDR1 is MNHEY and CDR2 SMNVEV (reference sequence). The CDR3 protein is CASSLGPPMAGSPGELFF. The CDR3 bases are TGTGCCAGCAGTTTGGGCCCGCCTATGGCAGGATCGCCCGGGGAGCTGTTTTTT.

The V gene is TRBV7-3, the J gene TRBJ2-3; D is perhaps TRBD1 (6 bases). Trimming removed 5 bases from V and 4 bases from J, with 10 bases in between. The CDR3 totals 13 residues. From germline, CDR1 is SGHTA and CDR2 FQGTGA. The CDR3, as DNA: TGTGCCAGCAGCGCACAGGGCCCAGATACGCAGTATTTT. It translates to CASSAQGPDTQYF.

This chain connects TRBV19 to TRBJ1-1; no definite D call. Trimming cost V 2 bases and J 1 base, with 5 bases left between them. CDR1 and CDR2 from the germline V gene are LNHDA and SQIVND (reference sequence). This CDR3 is 13 amino acids long. The CDR3 DNA follows: TGTGCCAGTAGTATAAGACAGAACACTGAAGCTTTCTTT. Its translation is CASSIRQNTEAFF.

This sequence joins TRBV12-5 and TRBJ2-3; tentatively, D is TRBD1 (6 bases). The CDR3 runs 14 residues. The germline V gene encodes CDR1 LGHNT and CDR2 FRNRAP. With 5 bases removed from V and 1 base from J, the gap between germline ends came to 10 bases. CDR3 in DNA: TGTGCTAGTGGTACAGGGTCAGGCACAGATACGCAGTATTTT. Residues: CASGTGSGTDTQYF.

The J gene is TRBJ1-1, the V gene TRBV5-1, with D perhaps TRBD1 (5 bases). Trimming stripped 0 bases from V and 2 bases from J, with 11 bases between. The CDR3 is made up of 15 amino acids. The germline V gene encodes CDR1 SGHRS and CDR2 YFSETQ. The CDR3 DNA sequence: TGCGCCAGCAGCTTGGCCGCAGGGAGAAACACTGAAGCTTTCTTT. It encodes CASSLAAGRNTEAFF.

The V and J genes are TRBV2 and TRBJ1-4; the D gene is possibly TRBD1 (6 bases). Trimming removed 3 bases from V and 5 bases from J, with 13 bases in between. CDR3 length: 15 amino acids. The germline CDR1 and CDR2 sequences are SNHLY and FYNNEI. CDR3 region: CASSDRGAPNEKLFF. Written as DNA, the CDR3 is TGTGCCAGCAGTGATCGGGGGGCCCCGAATGAAAAACTGTTTTTT.

This sequence joins TRBV13 and TRBJ2-3, with D hard to call. This CDR3 region has 17 residues. CDR1 PRHDT and CDR2 FYEKMQ come from the germline V gene (reference sequence). V lost 5 bases to trimming and J lost 5 bases, with 23 bases between them. CDR3 DNA: TGTGCCAGCAGCAGGGTTGGAACCGCTCAGAAACTAGATACGCAGTATTTT. Protein product: CASSRVGTAQKLDTQYF. Looking up the rest from reference TRBV13 and TRBJ2-3 gives the full variable domain: AAGVIQSPRHLIKEKRETATLKCYPIPRHDTVYWYQQGPGQDPQFLISFYEKMQSDKGSIPDRFSAQQFSDYHSELNMSSLELGDSALYFCASSRVGTAQKLDTQYFGPGTRLTVL.